The source of this TCR beta chain is a study of T-cell reconstitution after alpha-beta-depleted transplantation in children. General study findings and limits: The study traced high day-60 TCRbeta diversity in some patients to surviving recipient T cells and thymic progenitors. Several hundred expanded graft clones reportedly gave rise to the alpha-beta T cells present about two months after transplant. T-cell counts and diversity at one year post-transplant came mainly from newly produced T cells.

This clonotype has only a few counts. Its specificity is not known. Unique molecular identifiers were incorporated when the TCRbeta library was constructed. TCRdb processed the PCR reads anew with MiXCR; each CDR3 protein has one entry. The profile shows about a million distinct CDR3 sequences, less than 30% of them singletons. CDR3 length: 13 residues. The V segment lost 4 bases and the J segment 4 bases; nucleotides outside the gene matches: 4. Germline V gives CDR1 SGHRS, CDR2 YFSETQ. Sequences were derived from PBMCs, mostly from graft donor cells, sampled 360 days after TCRalphabeta/CD19-depleted stem cell transplant. The TCR comes from a boy under two years old who had a stem cell transplant for SCID, so the T cells may come from the graft donor. The V call is TRBV5-1, the J call TRBJ1-2, with 7 nucleotides matching TRBD1. The CDR3 DNA follows: TGCGCCAGCAGCGCCCGGGACAGCTATGGCTACACCTTC. Its protein product is CASSARDSYGYTF.